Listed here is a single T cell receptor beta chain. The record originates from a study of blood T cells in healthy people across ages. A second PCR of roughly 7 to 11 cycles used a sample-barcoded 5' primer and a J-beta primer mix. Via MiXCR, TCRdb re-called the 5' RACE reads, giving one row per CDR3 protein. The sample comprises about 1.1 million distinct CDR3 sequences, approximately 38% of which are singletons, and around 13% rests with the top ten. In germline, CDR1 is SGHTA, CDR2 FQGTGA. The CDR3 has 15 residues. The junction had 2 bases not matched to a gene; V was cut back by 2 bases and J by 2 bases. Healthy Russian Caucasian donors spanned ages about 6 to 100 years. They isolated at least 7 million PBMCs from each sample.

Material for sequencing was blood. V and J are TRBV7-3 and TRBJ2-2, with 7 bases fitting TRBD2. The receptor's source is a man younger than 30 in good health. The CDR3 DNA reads TGTGCCAGCAGCTTATGGGGGGGAAACACCGGGGAGCTGTTTTTT. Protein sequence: CASSLWGGNTGELFF.